This T cell receptor (beta chain) was retrieved from a study of tumor T cells in aggressive B-cell lymphoma. This table comes from immunoSEQ multiplex PCR, and its TCRdb copy is limited to in-frame clones, with some not included. This repertoire shows over 3,000 clones, 75% to 90% found once; its top ten account for roughly 4%. J was trimmed by 7 bases and V by 1 base; bases with no gene match: 2. Germline V gene data show CDR1 as SGHAT and CDR2 as FQNNGV. The CDR3 totals 15 residues. Sample: tumor tissue. This TCR came from an adult with diffuse large B cell lymphoma. The rearrangement joins TRBV11-2 to TRBJ2-1; the match to TRBD2 covers 12 bases. The DNA of the CDR3 is TGTGCCAGCAGCTTAGGGACTAGCGGGGCAAATGAGCAGTTCTTC. Translating it yields CASSLGTSGANEQFF.